A single sample is the source of the 17 T cell receptor beta chains below, sequenced in a study of blood T cell repertoires in COVID-19. This table comes from immunoSEQ multiplex PCR, and its TCRdb copy is limited to in-frame clones, with some not included. This table has around 190,000 clones, around 84% appearing once. Sample: peripheral blood. The receptors were sampled from a human donor in a cohort sampled during active COVID-19.

The chain combines TRBV7-9 with TRBJ1-4, with unresolved D. This CDR3 is built from 13 residues. V lost 1 base, J lost 8 bases, and 8 bases lay in between. Germline V gives CDR1 SEHNR, CDR2 FQNEAQ (reference sequence). The chain's CDR3 is CASSLGSTEKLFF. CDR3 sequence (DNA): TGTGCCAGCAGCTTAGGGAGCACGGAAAAACTGTTTTTT.

This chain joins TRBV11-2 and TRBJ1-1; 10 positions match TRBD1. The junction had 8 bases not matched to a gene; V was cut back by 9 bases and J by 4 bases. The CDR3 is 14 amino acids. Germline lookup yields CDR1 SGHAT and CDR2 FQNNGV. The CDR3 loop reads CASSRDRGPTEAFF. The CDR3, as DNA: TGTGCCAGTAGCCGGGACAGGGGACCCACTGAAGCTTTCTTT. Full variable domain (outside the CDR3, taken from reference TRBV11-2 and TRBJ1-1): EAGVAQSPRYKIIEKRQSVAFWCNPISGHATLYWYQQILGQGPKLLIQFQNNGVVDDSQLPKDRFSAERLKGVDSTLKIQPAKLEDSAVYLCASSRDRGPTEAFFGQGTRLTVV.

The rearrangement joins TRBV12-3 or TRBV12-4 to TRBJ1-2, with D perhaps matching TRBD1 (5 bases). V was cut by 6 bases and J by 7 bases, with 15 bases left in between. This CDR3 contains 13 residues. The CDR3 reads CASSRQGSFGYTF. The CDR3 DNA follows: TGTGCCAGCAGCCGGCAGGGCTCCTTTGGCTACACCTTC.

V is TRBV11-1 and J is TRBJ2-3, with 11 bases identical to TRBD1. CDR3 length: 14 amino acids. V gave up 6 bases and J gave up 5 bases; unmatched junction bases: 4. The germline CDR1 and CDR2 sequences are SGHAT and FQDESV (reference sequence). This CDR3 is CASSRDRGIDTQYF. CDR3 nucleotides: TGTGCCAGCAGTCGGGACAGGGGGATAGATACGCAGTATTTT.

The rearrangement uses TRBV11-3 and TRBJ2-2; the match to TRBD1 covers 10 bases. V lost 5 bases to trimming and J lost 1 base; unmatched junction nucleotides: 4. Germline assignment: CDR1 SGHNT and CDR2 YENEEA. CDR3 size: 16 residues. CDR3 DNA: TGTGCCAGCAGCGTCCGGGACAGGGGGAACACCGGGGAGCTGTTTTTT. This codes for CASSVRDRGNTGELFF.

This clone has just a few counts. V gene TRBV2 combines with J gene TRBJ2-7; 9 bases line up with TRBD2. This CDR3 region has 13 residues. J lost 6 bases, V lost 6 bases, and 6 bases had no gene match. In germline, CDR1 is SNHLY, CDR2 FYNNEI. CDR3 DNA: TGTGCCAGCAGCGGAGCGGGAGGAGGCGAGCAGTACTTC. Its translation: CASSGAGGGEQYF.

This clone was picked up a small number of times. The chain uses TRBV5-5 and TRBJ1-5; D is unresolved. With 0 bases removed from V and 1 base from J, the gap between germline ends came to 8 bases. The CDR3 loop spans 15 amino acids. Germline CDR1 reads SGHKS; CDR2 reads YYEKEE (reference sequence). The CDR3 spells CASSLAGVSNQPQHF. CDR3 nucleotides: TGTGCCAGCAGCTTGGCCGGAGTGAGCAATCAGCCCCAGCATTTT. Full variable domain (remainder filled in from reference TRBV5-5 and TRBJ1-5): DAGVTQSPTHLIKTRGQQVTLRCSPISGHKSVSWYQQVLGQGPQFIFQYYEKEERGRGNFPDRFSARQFPNYSSELNVNALLLGDSALYLCASSLAGVSNQPQHFGDGTRLSIL.

This chain uses TRBV5-1 with TRBJ2-2; D is possibly TRBD1 (6 bases). V lost 4 bases to trimming and J lost 0 bases, with 10 bases between them. The CDR3 extends over 15 amino acids. Germline CDR1 SGHRS, CDR2 YFSETQ. The CDR3 bases are TGCGCCAGCAGCAGGGACACATCGAACACCGGGGAGCTGTTTTTT. Its protein product is CASSRDTSNTGELFF.

The rearrangement joins TRBV2 to TRBJ2-7; 7 bases line up with TRBD2. Trimming cost V 3 bases and J 3 bases; bases outside gene matches: 8. This CDR3 comprises 15 residues. The germline V gene encodes CDR1 SNHLY and CDR2 FYNNEI. The CDR3 DNA is TGTGCCAGCAGTGATTTAAAAAGCGGGATCTACGAGCAGTACTTC. Protein sequence: CASSDLKSGIYEQYF.

A single count supports this clone. The chain carries TRBV19 and TRBJ2-7, with a possible D match to TRBD1 (5 bases). The CDR3 has 15 residues. Germline CDR1 and CDR2: LNHDA and SQIVND (reference sequence). V lost 6 bases, J lost 6 bases, and 21 bases lay in between. In DNA, the CDR3 is TGTGCCAGTAGCTTTGGGGCTGCGGACATAGGCGAGCAGTACTTC. As protein: CASSFGAADIGEQYF.

The rearrangement joins TRBV7-9 to TRBJ1-1; TRBD1 matches at 8 bases. CDR1 and CDR2 (germline): SEHNR, FQNEAQ (reference sequence). The CDR3 runs to 16 residues. V shed 8 bases, J shed 4 bases, and the junction held 15 bases outside the gene matches. The CDR3 region has the DNA TGTGCCAGCCCCCCGGACAGGGATGTTTTCGGCACTGAAGCTTTCTTT. Translated: CASPPDRDVFGTEAFF.

The CDR3 DNA follows: TGTGCCTGGAGTGTAATGCAGGGGGTAGCTGAGCAGTTCTTC. Its protein product is CAWSVMQGVAEQFF. The chain employs TRBV30 and TRBJ2-1; 7 bases align to TRBD1. CDR1 and CDR2 (germline): GTSNPN, SVGIG (reference sequence). CDR3 size: 14 residues. After removal of 0 bases from V and 9 bases from J, the junction contained 8 bases not matched to a gene.

The chain has TRBV21-1 and TRBJ2-3; the listed D gene, TRBD1, was not tested against the DNA. TRBV21-1 is noted as a pseudogene. The CDR3 extends over 14 amino acids. CDR3: CAWARTASTDTQYF. CDR3 nucleotide sequence: TGTGCCTGGGCCCGGACAGCTAGCACAGATACGCAGTATTTT.

The rearrangement links TRBV5-1 to TRBJ2-5, with D perhaps matching TRBD2 (5 bases). Trimming pared 4 bases from V and 5 bases from J, leaving 12 bases between. CDR1 and CDR2 (germline): SGHRS, YFSETQ. This CDR3 is 13 amino acids long. The CDR3 loop reads CASSHTRGETQYF. Written as DNA, the CDR3 is TGCGCCAGCAGCCACACTAGAGGGGAGACCCAGTACTTC.

This clone appeared many times. The rearrangement uses TRBV28 and TRBJ1-3, with 7 bases lining up with TRBD1. The CDR3 runs 15 residues. CDR1 and CDR2 (germline): MDHEN, SYDVKM. V was pared by 3 bases and J by 8 bases, with 10 bases of the junction left unmatched. Here the CDR3 reads CASSLGVRGPDTIYF. As DNA, the CDR3 is TGTGCCAGCAGTTTGGGTGTAAGGGGGCCGGACACCATATATTTT.

The V and J genes are TRBV27 and TRBJ1-2; D gene ambiguous. This CDR3 is built from 15 residues. Germline values: CDR1 MNHEY, CDR2 SMNVEV (reference sequence). V lost 4 bases and J 2 bases, leaving 14 bases between the germline ends. In nucleotides, the CDR3 is TGTGCCAGCAGTTCTTCCCGAACGGTGAACTATGGCTACACCTTC. It encodes CASSSSRTVNYGYTF.

This rearrangement joins TRBV7-9 to TRBJ1-2; D is unclear. CDR1 is SEHNR, CDR2 FQNEAQ, per germline (reference sequence). The CDR3 contains 14 residues. Trimming removed 7 bases at V and 4 bases at J, with 16 bases between. CDR3 amino acids: CASNTAHGVYGYTF. In DNA form, the CDR3 reads TGTGCCAGCAACACGGCCCACGGGGTCTATGGCTACACCTTC. Full variable domain (missing parts from reference TRBV7-9 and TRBJ1-2): DTGVSQNPRHKITKRGQNVTFRCDPISEHNRLYWYRQTLGQGPEFLTYFQNEAQLEKSRLLSDRFSAERPKGSFSTLEIQRTEQGDSAMYLCASNTAHGVYGYTFGSGTRLTVV.